Each of the 22 T cell receptor beta chains below was sequenced from the same sample in a study of neurological immune-mediated disorders. MiXCR, applied by TCRdb to the 5' RACE reads, yields one record per CDR3 protein. Here the sample spans fewer than 90,000 distinct CDR3 sequences, 10% being singletons. Time point indicated: longitudinal time-point 1 (baseline). Source material: PBMCs. The source is a man aged 25 to 40 in good health.

This clonotype was seen repeatedly, ten times or more. The chain employs TRBV2 and TRBJ1-4; TRBD1 agrees at 11 bases. There are 16 residues in the CDR3. Germline V CDR1 and CDR2: SNHLY, FYNNEI. V dropped 3 bases and J dropped 8; count of bases not matched to a gene: 8. For the CDR3, the DNA is TGTGCCAGCAGTGAGGAATCCGGGACAGGGGGGGAAAAACTGTTTTTT. Amino acid sequence: CASSEESGTGGEKLFF.

This clonotype has a count of ten or more. The chain uses TRBV20-1 and TRBJ1-1; D might be TRBD1 (5 bases). The CDR3 is 16 amino acids. From germline, CDR1 is DFQATT and CDR2 SNEGSKA (reference sequence). Trimming took 0 bases from V and 4 from J, leaving 18 bases between them. The CDR3 coding sequence is TGCAGTGCTAGAGATAAAAAGAAGGGACCGGCCACTGAAGCTTTCTTT. It is translated as CSARDKKKGPATEAFF.

The rearrangement uses TRBV20-1 and TRBJ2-5; 7 bases match TRBD1. J lost 3 bases, V lost 1 base, and 2 bases had no gene match. The CDR3 is 13 residues long. Germline loops: CDR1 DFQATT, CDR2 SNEGSKA (reference sequence). DNA of the CDR3: TGCAGTGCTAGAGGGCAGGGGGAAGAGACCCAGTACTTC. Amino acids: CSARGQGEETQYF.

This clonotype was seen repeatedly, ten times or more. The genes are TRBV24-1 and TRBJ2-2; TRBD2 matches 9 bases. The CDR3 loop spans 15 amino acids. The V gene's germline CDR1 is KGHDR and CDR2 SFDVKD. The ends lost 1 base at V and 7 bases at J; junction bases unmatched: 3. The CDR3 DNA reads TGTGCCACCAGTGATTTAGCGGGAGGTGGCGGGGAGCTGTTTTTT. It yields the protein CATSDLAGGGGELFF.

This clonotype was recorded many times. The V gene is TRBV29-1, the J gene TRBJ1-3; D is possibly TRBD1 (6 bases). Germline CDR1 reads SQVTM; CDR2 reads ANQGSEA. The CDR3 runs 13 residues. V was trimmed by 5 bases and J by 4 bases, leaving 12 bases between them. CDR3 bases: TGCAGCGTTCGGGACAAAGACGGAAACACCATATATTTT. Encoded protein: CSVRDKDGNTIYF.

This clonotype appeared many times. The chain joins TRBV7-2 to TRBJ2-1; TRBD1 matches at 7 bases. Germline values: CDR1 SGHTA, CDR2 FQGNSA. V gave up 4 bases and J gave up 4 bases; unmatched junction bases: 4. This CDR3 spans 14 amino acids. The CDR3 DNA reads as TGTGCCAGCAGCTCAGGGGGACGGTACAATGAGCAGTTCTTC. Translation gives CASSSGGRYNEQFF.

There are many counts of this clonotype. The chain joins TRBV20-1 to TRBJ2-5; the match to TRBD1 covers 10 bases. The V gene end was trimmed by 5 bases and the J gene end by 5 bases; junction bases not matched to a gene: 14. There are 16 residues in the CDR3. CDR1 and CDR2 (germline): DFQATT, SNEGSKA (reference sequence). This chain's CDR3 is CSAFMFDRGLLETQYF. For the CDR3, the DNA is TGCAGTGCTTTTATGTTTGACAGGGGGCTTTTGGAGACCCAGTACTTC.

At least ten counts were recorded for this clonotype. The chain joins TRBV27 to TRBJ2-4; the match to TRBD2 covers 16 bases. CDR3 length: 22 amino acids. J was trimmed by 2 bases and V by 1 base; bases with no gene match: 14. Germline CDR1 and CDR2: MNHEY and SMNVEV (reference sequence). CDR3 sequence reads: CASSLLLRGTSGRASPKNIQYF. In DNA, the CDR3 is TGTGCCAGCAGTTTATTATTGCGGGGGACTAGCGGGAGGGCCTCCCCCAAAAACATTCAGTACTTC.

Ten or more counts support this clonotype. The genes are TRBV28 and TRBJ1-2; D gene ambiguous. The CDR3 runs 14 residues. Trimming took off 6 bases at V and 3 bases at J, with 14 bases between the two ends. Looked up from germline, CDR1 is MDHEN and CDR2 is SYDVKM. In DNA form, the CDR3 reads TGTGCCAGCAGACAATTGGGCCGGCACTATGGCTACACCTTC. This gives the protein CASRQLGRHYGYTF.

This clonotype was observed many times. This chain uses TRBV27 with TRBJ2-1, with D uncertain. The germline V gene has CDR1 MNHEY and CDR2 SMNVEV (reference sequence). This CDR3 is 13 amino acids long. V lost 8 bases, J lost 4 bases, and 12 bases lay in between. The CDR3 nucleotides read TGTGCCAGCCACGGGTCTAGATACAATGAGCAGTTCTTC. Protein sequence: CASHGSRYNEQFF.

This clonotype showed up many times. The chain links TRBV5-1 to TRBJ1-2, with unresolved D. Trimming cost V 0 bases and J 3 bases, with 6 bases left between them. Germline CDR1 reads SGHRS; CDR2 reads YFSETQ. This CDR3 is 13 amino acids long. CDR3 sequence (DNA): TGCGCCAGCAGCTTGGGTGTGGACTATGGCTACACCTTC. Translating it yields CASSLGVDYGYTF.

About this clonotype itself: A read error may be the cause here, since a much bigger clone is one base away. The V gene is TRBV20-1, the J gene TRBJ2-7, with no clear D. V was cut by 8 bases and J by 3 bases, with 8 bases left in between. The CDR3 contains 10 residues. The germline V gene encodes CDR1 DFQATT and CDR2 SNEGSKA (reference sequence). CDR3 DNA: TGCAGTCCCAAACTCTACGAGCAGTACTTC. It is translated as CSPKLYEQYF.

This chain uses TRBV7-6 with TRBJ2-1; the D gene is possibly TRBD2 (5 bases). Trimming cost V 2 bases and J 9 bases, with 11 bases left between them. The CDR3 sequence is 13 residues long. Germline loops: CDR1 SGHVS, CDR2 FNYEAQ. CDR3 in amino acids: CASSLNIGVEQFF. In DNA form, the CDR3 reads TGTGCCAGCAGCTTAAACATCGGGGTTGAGCAGTTCTTC.

On this clonotype: The junction departs from germline at one end; a sequencing error may be responsible. The chain is built from TRBV5-1 and TRBJ2-5; a weak D match, TRBD1 (5 bases). The CDR3 loop spans 13 amino acids. CDR1 SGHRS and CDR2 YFSETQ come from the germline V gene. For the CDR3, the DNA is TGCGTCAGCAGCCCCGCAGGGATCGAGACTCAGTACTTC. Protein sequence: CVSSPAGIETQYF.

This clonotype was seen many times. The chain is built from TRBV20-1 and TRBJ2-7; 7 bases align to TRBD1. The CDR3 loop spans 15 amino acids. CDR1 and CDR2 from the germline V gene are DFQATT and SNEGSKA (reference sequence). With V trimmed by 5 bases and J by 3 bases, 13 bases remained unmatched. CDR3 in DNA: TGCAGTGCTCAGAGCCCGGGACAGAAAATCTACGAGCAGTACTTC. Translated, it gives CSAQSPGQKIYEQYF.

This clonotype has just a few counts. The chain carries TRBV29-1 and TRBJ1-4; weak D call: TRBD1 (6 bases). This CDR3 region has 13 residues. Trimming took off 2 bases at V and 5 bases at J, with 9 bases between the two ends. Per germline, CDR1 SQVTM and CDR2 ANQGSEA. CDR3 sequence: CSVEPQGNEKLFF. The DNA of the CDR3 is TGCAGCGTTGAACCCCAGGGGAATGAAAAACTGTTTTTT.

This clonotype was seen at least ten times. V usage is TRBV28 and J usage is TRBJ2-7; 7 bases align to TRBD2. CDR1 and CDR2 (germline): MDHEN, SYDVKM. The CDR3 runs 14 residues. With V trimmed by 6 bases and J by 3 bases, 8 bases remained unmatched. Here the CDR3 DNA reads TGTGCCAGCAGCCTTTTGCGGGAGTACTACGAGCAGTACTTC. Translating gives CASSLLREYYEQYF. Drawing the rest from reference TRBV28 and TRBJ2-7, the complete variable domain is DVKVTQSSRYLVKRTGEKVFLECVQDMDHENMFWYRQDPGLGLRLIYFSYDVKMKEKGDIPEGYSVSREKKERFSLILESASTNQTSMYLCASSLLREYYEQYFGPGTRLTVT.

This clonotype was found many times. The gene calls are TRBV15 and TRBJ2-7, with 7 bases matching TRBD1. The CDR3 extends over 15 amino acids. Germline CDR1 is LNHNV and CDR2 is YYDKDF (reference sequence). Losses at the gene ends were 2 bases for V and 5 bases for J; bases not matched to a gene: 9. The CDR3 protein is CATSRQDRTIDEQYF. The CDR3 DNA reads TGTGCCACCAGCAGACAGGACAGGACAATCGACGAGCAGTACTTC.

At least ten counts were recorded for this clonotype. The rearrangement joins TRBV6-2 or TRBV6-3 to TRBJ2-7; TRBD2 might be the D (5 bases). The ends were cut back, 2 bases at V and 2 bases at J, with 10 bases in the middle. This CDR3 has 14 amino acids. Germline-derived CDR1 and CDR2 are MNHEY and SVGEGT. CDR3 sequence: CASSYKPGTYEQYF. The CDR3 nucleotides read TGTGCCAGCAGTTACAAGCCGGGGACCTACGAGCAGTACTTC.

This clonotype has a count of ten or more. The CDR3 sequence: CSARTSGPEIRTDTQYF. Here the CDR3 DNA reads TGCAGTGCTAGGACTAGCGGACCTGAGATCCGCACAGATACGCAGTATTTT. The chain joins TRBV20-1 to TRBJ2-3; TRBD2 matches 9 bases. V shed 3 bases and J 1 base; nucleotides not matched to a gene: 11. Germline CDR1 reads DFQATT; CDR2 reads SNEGSKA (reference sequence). CDR3 size: 17 residues.

This clonotype is medium-sized in the sample. One end of the junction fails to match germline, which may point to a read error. The J gene is TRBJ1-1, the V gene TRBV5-1; tentatively, D is TRBD1 (5 bases). The CDR3 has 12 residues. Germline loops: CDR1 SGHRS, CDR2 YFSETQ. For the CDR3, the DNA is TGTGCCAGCAGTCCAGGGCACACTGAAGCTTTCTTT. It encodes CASSPGHTEAFF.

This clonotype was counted many times. The chain employs TRBV14 and TRBJ2-3; D gene uncertain. The CDR3 sequence is 17 residues long. CDR1 and CDR2 (germline): SGHDN, FVKESK. With 1 base removed from V and 0 bases from J, the gap between germline ends came to 14 bases. CDR3 amino acids: CASSQVAGRTSTDTQYF. In DNA, the CDR3 is TGTGCCAGCAGCCAAGTGGCCGGCCGAACTAGCACAGATACGCAGTATTTT.